Listed below are T cell receptor beta chains from one sample, sequenced in a study of PD-1 blockade in classical Hodgkin lymphoma. Using immunoSEQ multiplex PCR, the repertoire was profiled, and TCRdb retains in-frame clones only, with some absent. Seen here are tens of thousands of clones, about three quarters observed once, and the top ten hold around 8.9%. This sample comprised peripheral blood mononuclear cells (PBMCs), obtained before the fourth cycle of nivolumab. These receptors were collected from a human donor with classical Hodgkin lymphoma. CDR3s leave out the opening cysteine and the closing phenylalanine or tryptophan.

CDR3aa	v_gene
ASSLVMGWNEQF	TRBV7-2
ASSPGQGNQPQH	TRBV5-1
ASSLAAATSGRNEQF	TRBV7-8
ASSLREQETQY	TRBV11-3
ARKTSGGNTGELF	TRBV10-1
ASSVSLAGGLVTDTQY	TRBV9
ASGPGLAGDPNTGELF	TRBV12-5
ASSLWGSAGGPYEQY	TRBV28
ASRRTVNTEAF	TRBV13
AIRVGQNTEAF	TRBV10-3
ASSVDTTYEQY	TRBV5-4
ASSQGLRADYEQY	TRBV4-1
ASSQETRVPRANVLT	TRBV14
ASTGYNEQF	TRBV6-5
ASSPLTPGTNEKLF	TRBV18
ASSIWTGGVRNQPQH	TRBV19
ASSKATGGAAEAF	TRBV6-6
ASSVLAGGPRTGELF	TRBV7-8
ASKLWTAYLTEAF	TRBV6-1
AWSIHAGTYYTQY	TRBV30
ASSRDYNNEQF	TRBV5-4
SVVVSFVGRTNTEAF	TRBV29-1
ASSSGGLSFPYEQY	TRBV5-6
ASSQTAGTSAGELF	TRBV4-3
ASRLVADQETQY	TRBV12-2
ASSLAGTGGVDTQY	TRBV5-1
ASSWGRGTYNEEQF	TRBV5-4
ASSQGGTGETQY	TRBV4-1
ASSSSPDRSGELF	TRBV11-3
ASSFWGEGETQY	TRBV5-4
ASSYLAGVAYEQY	TRBV6-5
ASSWKQGSYNSPLH	TRBV5-6
SVEDPKEAFGYT	TRBV29-1
ASSSQGSAYEQY	TRBV7-2
ASRPGGMNTEAF	TRBV6-5
ASRGAF	TRBV21-1
ASSRTSSTGELF	TRBV2